This T cell receptor beta chain was retrieved from a study of blood T cell repertoires in COVID-19. This clone was counted a few times. The CDR3 is 16 amino acids. V dropped 4 bases and J dropped 0 bases, with 13 bases sitting between them. The germline V gene encodes CDR1 LGHDT and CDR2 YNNKEL (reference sequence). Produced via immunoSEQ multiplex PCR; TCRdb's table is partial and in-frame only. The sample consists of more than 150,000 clones, approximately 80% of them appearing once. The receptor's source is a man aged 45-60 years who had recovered from COVID-19. The chain recombines TRBV3-1 (or the pseudogene TRBV3-2) with TRBJ1-3; D is uncertain. The sequenced sample was peripheral blood. The CDR3 sequence is CASSLHRGSSGNTIYF. CDR3 in DNA: TGTGCCAGCAGCCTACACCGAGGTAGCTCTGGAAACACCATATATTTT.